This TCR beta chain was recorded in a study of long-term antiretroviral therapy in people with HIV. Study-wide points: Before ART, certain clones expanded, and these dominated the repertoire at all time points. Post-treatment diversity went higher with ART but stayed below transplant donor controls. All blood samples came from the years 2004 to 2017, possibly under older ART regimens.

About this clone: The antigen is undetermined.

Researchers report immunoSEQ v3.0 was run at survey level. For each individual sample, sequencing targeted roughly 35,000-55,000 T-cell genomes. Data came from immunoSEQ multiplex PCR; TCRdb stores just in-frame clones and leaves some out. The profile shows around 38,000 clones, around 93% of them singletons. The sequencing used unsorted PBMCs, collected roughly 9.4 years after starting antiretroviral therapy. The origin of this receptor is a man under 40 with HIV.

CDR3 loop: CASSETKAVAQHF. Here the CDR3 DNA reads TGCGCCAGCAGTGAAACAAAGGCTGTAGCCCAGCATTTT. The rearrangement uses TRBV10-2 and TRBJ1-5, with unresolved D. Germline V gene lookup returns CDR1 WSHSY and CDR2 SAAADI. V lost 3 bases and J lost 11, with 14 bases in between. The CDR3 totals 13 residues.